Each of the 29 T cell receptor beta chains below was sequenced from the same sample in a study of T cell repertoires in cytomegalovirus infection. TCRdb processed the reads anew with MiXCR; each CDR3 protein has one entry. The sample has about 230,000 distinct CDR3 sequences; over 20% are singletons. Sequencing was done on a sample of CD8+ T cells from PBMCs. Receptors originate from a human donor in good health (CMV status not recorded). Some clones in this sample may be carry-over from other donors' samples.

V gene TRBV15 combines with J gene TRBJ1-1; D uncertain. V lost 1 base, J lost 6 bases, and 6 bases lay in between. The germline V gene encodes CDR1 LNHNV and CDR2 YYDKDF (reference sequence). The CDR3 contains 12 residues. CDR3 nucleotides: TGTGCCACCAGCAGAGGAGTTTCTGAAGCTTTCTTT. Translated: CATSRGVSEAFF.

This clonotype was picked up many times. The rearrangement uses TRBV28 and TRBJ2-5; no clear D. V was clipped by 3 bases and J by 5 bases, with 10 bases between them. The CDR3 runs to 13 residues. From germline, CDR1 is MDHEN and CDR2 SYDVKM. CDR3 DNA sequence: TGTGCCAGCAGTTTGGGATTGACCGAGACCCAGTACTTC. This sequence encodes CASSLGLTETQYF.

In its sample, this clonotype was seen a few times. The V and J genes are TRBV20-1 and TRBJ1-1; possibly TRBD1 for D (6 bases). The ends were cut back, 0 bases at V and 5 bases at J, with 13 bases in the middle. From germline, CDR1 is DFQATT and CDR2 SNEGSKA (reference sequence). This CDR3 is built from 14 residues. CDR3 in DNA: TGCAGTGCTAGAGATGGGGGGCTGGGGACTGAAGCTTTCTTT. Protein: CSARDGGLGTEAFF.

The rearrangement joins TRBV20-1 to TRBJ2-7; 7 nucleotides match TRBD2. This CDR3 is built from 14 residues. After removal of 0 bases from V and 6 bases from J, the junction contained 8 bases not matched to a gene. Germline CDR1 reads DFQATT; CDR2 reads SNEGSKA (reference sequence). CDR3 protein: CSARDPRLAAEQYF. As DNA, the CDR3 is TGCAGTGCTAGAGATCCCAGACTAGCCGCCGAGCAGTACTTC.

CDR3 sequence (DNA): TGTGCCAGCAGTTTTTTTCTCCTAGACAGTCCGAATGCTGCTGCAACTAATGAAAAACTGTTTTTT. Its translation is CASSFFLLDSPNAAATNEKLFF. The genes are TRBV12-3 or TRBV12-4 and TRBJ1-4, with D tentatively TRBD1 (5 bases). Trimming removed 3 bases from V and 0 bases from J, with 29 bases in between. CDR3 length equals 22 residues.

In its sample, this clonotype was seen a few times. The chain has TRBV2 and TRBJ2-1; D tentatively fits TRBD1 or TRBD2 (5 bases each). The germline V and J ends were trimmed by 2 bases and 7 bases, with 12 bases remaining between them. This CDR3 is built from 14 residues. The germline V gene encodes CDR1 SNHLY and CDR2 FYNNEI. The CDR3 DNA is TGTGCCAGCAGTGAATGGGACGGCGGTAATGAGCAGTTCTTC. It codes for CASSEWDGGNEQFF.

The rearrangement links TRBV29-1 to TRBJ1-5, with TRBD1 matching over 9 bases. Germline loops: CDR1 SQVTM, CDR2 ANQGSEA. The length of the CDR3 is 14 residues. Germline trimming cut 5 bases from V and 2 bases from J; bases unmatched to any gene: 4. The CDR3 DNA is TGCAGCGTTTCGGGACAGGGTGGCAATCAGCCCCAGCATTTT. It translates to CSVSGQGGNQPQHF.

The rearrangement links TRBV5-5 to TRBJ2-3; D perhaps matches TRBD1 (5 bases). The CDR3 is 16 residues long. CDR1 and CDR2 (germline): SGHKS, YYEKEE (reference sequence). The germline V and J ends were trimmed by 0 bases and 2 bases, with 13 bases remaining between them. CDR3 sequence reads: CASSLDRSALTDTQYF. The CDR3 DNA is TGTGCCAGCAGCTTGGACAGGTCTGCCCTCACAGATACGCAGTATTTT.

By frequency in the sample, this clonotype is medium-sized. This chain uses TRBV28 with TRBJ2-1; the D gene is possibly TRBD2 (5 bases). Germline assignment: CDR1 MDHEN and CDR2 SYDVKM. The germline V and J ends were trimmed by 4 bases and 8 bases, with 15 bases remaining between them. This CDR3 has 14 amino acids. Here the CDR3 DNA reads TGTGCCAGCAGTTCGCCGGGATCTGGCGATGAGCAGTTCTTC. As protein: CASSSPGSGDEQFF.

This clonotype was detected a few times. The V call is TRBV20-1, the J call TRBJ1-1; TRBD1 matches 7 bases. The CDR3 totals 13 residues. Germline loops: CDR1 DFQATT, CDR2 SNEGSKA (reference sequence). V lost 3 bases to trimming and J lost 8 bases; unmatched junction nucleotides: 9. Written as DNA, the CDR3 is TGCAGTGCTAGGGATCTACAGGGGTTCGAAGCTTTCTTT. Protein: CSARDLQGFEAFF.

V is TRBV5-1 and J is TRBJ2-1, with D uncertain. The V and J ends lost 0 bases and 8 bases respectively, with 9 bases between them. Germline CDR1 is SGHRS and CDR2 is YFSETQ. This CDR3 comprises 13 residues. The CDR3, as DNA: TGCGCCAGCAGCTTGGGGGGTCGGGATGAGCAGTTCTTC. It encodes CASSLGGRDEQFF.

This clonotype showed up just a few times. The chain is built from TRBV13 and TRBJ2-1, with D unclear. The V and J ends lost 5 bases and 9 bases respectively, with 11 bases between them. This CDR3 comprises 12 residues. Germline V gene lookup returns CDR1 PRHDT and CDR2 FYEKMQ (reference sequence). This chain's CDR3 is CASSHNVREQFF. CDR3 DNA sequence: TGTGCCAGCAGCCACAATGTCCGTGAGCAGTTCTTC.

This clonotype occurred once. The gene calls are TRBV19 and TRBJ1-4, with 8 nucleotides matching TRBD1. Germline trimming cut 9 bases from V and 8 bases from J; bases unmatched to any gene: 8. This CDR3 spans 13 amino acids. Germline CDR1 LNHDA, CDR2 SQIVND (reference sequence). CDR3 sequence: CASLGQGSEKLFF. In nucleotides, the CDR3 is TGTGCCAGCCTCGGACAGGGTTCCGAAAAACTGTTTTTT.

Only a few counts were recorded for this clonotype. J is TRBJ2-7 and V is TRBV14, with TRBD1 matching 10 bases. V was clipped by 1 base and J by 3 bases; unmatched bases: 3. The CDR3 spans 15 residues. The germline CDR1 and CDR2 sequences are SGHDN and FVKESK. This CDR3 reads CASSQGDRGLYEQYF. CDR3 DNA sequence: TGTGCCAGCAGCCAAGGGGACAGGGGCCTCTACGAGCAGTACTTC.

The chain couples TRBV20-1 to TRBJ1-6; D might be TRBD1 (6 bases). The germline gives CDR1 DFQATT, CDR2 SNEGSKA (reference sequence). The CDR3 is 14 residues long. V lost 3 bases to trimming and J lost 15 bases, with 21 bases between them. This CDR3 reads CSASSVGTTGILHF. Here the CDR3 DNA reads TGCAGTGCTAGCTCGGTGGGAACGACAGGCATCCTCCACTTT.

Ten or more counts support this clonotype. V usage is TRBV12-3 or TRBV12-4 and J usage is TRBJ2-5; TRBD2 agrees at 7 bases. Trimming removed 6 bases from V and 2 bases from J; junction bases left unmatched: 3. This CDR3 is 13 amino acids long. The CDR3 region is CASSWTSQETQYF. CDR3 bases: TGTGCCAGCAGCTGGACTAGTCAAGAGACCCAGTACTTC.

CDR3 coding DNA: TGTGCCAGCAGCTTTGGTACGGAGTTGAGCCCCTACGAGCAGTACTTC. Protein product: CASSFGTELSPYEQYF. The chain links TRBV7-2 to TRBJ2-7, with unresolved D. V was cut by 3 bases and J by 2 bases, with 17 bases left in between. This CDR3 is 16 amino acids long. Germline CDR1 is SGHTA and CDR2 is FQGNSA.

This clonotype was seen a few times. This rearrangement joins TRBV7-2 to TRBJ1-5; TRBD1 is a possible D gene (6 bases). Trimming stripped 5 bases from V and 4 bases from J, with 15 bases between. The CDR3 runs to 15 residues. In germline, CDR1 is SGHTA, CDR2 FQGNSA. CDR3 bases: TGTGCCAGCAGCCTCCGGGACACCTTTAATCAGCCCCAGCATTTT. This encodes CASSLRDTFNQPQHF. The full variable domain, with the rest looked up from reference TRBV7-2 and TRBJ1-5, is GAGVSQSPSNKVTEKGKDVELRCDPISGHTALYWYRQSLGQGLEFLIYFQGNSAPDKSGLPSDRFSAERTGGSVSTLTIQRTQQEDSAVYLCASSLRDTFNQPQHFGDGTRLSIL.

V and J are TRBV5-4 and TRBJ2-7; D is perhaps TRBD1 or TRBD2 (5 bases each). The CDR3 length is 15 residues. Germline loops: CDR1 SGHNT, CDR2 YYREEE (reference sequence). V lost 0 bases to trimming and J lost 2 bases, with 12 bases between them. CDR3 amino acids: CASSLAPGPTYEQYF. The CDR3 DNA is TGTGCCAGCAGCTTGGCCCCGGGACCTACCTACGAGCAGTACTTC. Full variable domain (outside the CDR3, taken from reference TRBV5-4 and TRBJ2-7): ETGVTQSPTHLIKTRGQQVTLRCSSQSGHNTVSWYQQALGQGPQFIFQYYREEENGRGNFPPRFSGLQFPNYSSELNVNALELDDSALYLCASSLAPGPTYEQYFGPGTRLTVT.

Only a few counts were recorded for this clonotype. The V gene is TRBV12-3 or TRBV12-4, the J gene TRBJ2-1, with TRBD2 matching 7 bases. V was pared by 0 bases and J by 1 base, with 3 bases of the junction left unmatched. The CDR3 has 16 residues. CDR3 DNA: TGTGCCAGCAGTTTAGCGGGGGGGGGGTCCTACAATGAGCAGTTCTTC. Its protein is CASSLAGGGSYNEQFF.

This sequence joins TRBV28 and TRBJ2-1; D not resolved. This CDR3 has 11 residues. The ends were cut back, 3 bases at V and 10 bases at J, with 7 bases in the middle. Germline CDR1 MDHEN, CDR2 SYDVKM. This chain's CDR3 is CASSFGSEQFF. The CDR3 DNA reads as TGTGCCAGCAGTTTCGGGTCAGAGCAGTTCTTC.

The V and J genes are TRBV19 and TRBJ2-1; no clear D. With 5 bases removed from V and 9 bases from J, the gap between germline ends came to 11 bases. CDR1 and CDR2 from the germline V gene are LNHDA and SQIVND (reference sequence). The CDR3 runs 12 residues. The CDR3 reads CASSALGGEQFF. The CDR3 nucleotides are TGTGCCAGTAGTGCCCTAGGCGGTGAGCAGTTCTTC.

Remarks on this clonotype: A read error is possible here, since a much larger clone lies one base away. The V gene is TRBV2, the J gene TRBJ2-7; D remains ambiguous. The CDR3 spans 10 residues. V lost 7 bases to trimming and J lost 0 bases, with 1 base between them. Germline V CDR1 and CDR2: SNHLY, FYNNEI. The CDR3, as DNA: TGTGCCAGCACCTCCTACGAGCAGTACTTC. This gives the protein CASTSYEQYF. Full variable domain (missing parts from reference TRBV2 and TRBJ2-7): EPEVTQTPSHQVTQMGQEVILRCVPISNHLYFYWYRQILGQKVEFLVSFYNNEISEKSEIFDDQFSVERPDGSNFTLKIRSTKLEDSAMYFCASTSYEQYFGPGTRLTVT.

The chain carries TRBV28 and TRBJ2-7, with D possibly being TRBD1 (5 bases). Trimming shortened V by 7 bases and J by 6 bases, and 16 bases separated the two germline ends. Per germline, CDR1 MDHEN and CDR2 SYDVKM. The CDR3 consists of 13 residues. DNA for the CDR3: TGTGCCAGCATAGGGTCATGGGGCCCCGAGCAGTACTTC. Its translation: CASIGSWGPEQYF.

This clonotype was seen ten or more times. The chain carries TRBV7-8 and TRBJ1-1, with TRBD1 as a possible D gene (6 bases). V lost 6 bases and J lost 4, with 12 bases in between. From germline, CDR1 is SGHVS and CDR2 FQNEAQ. The CDR3 is 13 residues long. DNA for the CDR3: TGTGCCAGCAGTCTGGGGGCAACCACTGAAGCTTTCTTT. It codes for CASSLGATTEAFF.

This clonotype was observed a handful of times. The J gene is TRBJ2-6, the V gene TRBV20-1; D uncertain. The germline CDR1 and CDR2 sequences are DFQATT and SNEGSKA (reference sequence). There are 13 residues in the CDR3. The V end was cut by 4 bases, the J end by 2 bases, with 6 bases between. The CDR3 loop is CSAMKAGANVLTF. The CDR3 nucleotides are TGCAGTGCTATGAAGGCTGGGGCCAACGTCCTGACTTTC.

The V call is TRBV27, the J call TRBJ2-2; TRBD2 might be the D (5 bases). The germline V gene has CDR1 MNHEY and CDR2 SMNVEV (reference sequence). The CDR3 is made up of 15 amino acids. Trimming stripped 0 bases from V and 6 bases from J, with 11 bases between. The CDR3 DNA is TGTGCCAGCAGTTTATCGATTGCCGGGGCCGGGGAGCTGTTTTTT. It translates to CASSLSIAGAGELFF.

This clonotype was counted only a few times. This chain's CDR3 is CASSSHRDQGYEQYF. In nucleotides, the CDR3 is TGTGCCAGCAGCTCGCACAGGGATCAAGGCTACGAGCAGTACTTC. The V and J genes are TRBV11-3 and TRBJ2-7, with TRBD1 as a possible D gene (6 bases). The CDR3 loop spans 15 amino acids. Trimming pared 4 bases from V and 3 bases from J, leaving 16 bases between. Germline V CDR1 and CDR2: SGHNT, YENEEA.

This chain joins TRBV29-1 and TRBJ2-7, with D perhaps matching TRBD2 (5 bases). V lost 6 bases, J lost 5 bases, and 11 bases lay in between. Germline CDR1 and CDR2: SQVTM and ANQGSEA. This CDR3 is 11 amino acids long. In DNA, the CDR3 is TGCAGCGTCGTCTCGGGGAACGAGCAGTACTTC. Its protein product is CSVVSGNEQYF.